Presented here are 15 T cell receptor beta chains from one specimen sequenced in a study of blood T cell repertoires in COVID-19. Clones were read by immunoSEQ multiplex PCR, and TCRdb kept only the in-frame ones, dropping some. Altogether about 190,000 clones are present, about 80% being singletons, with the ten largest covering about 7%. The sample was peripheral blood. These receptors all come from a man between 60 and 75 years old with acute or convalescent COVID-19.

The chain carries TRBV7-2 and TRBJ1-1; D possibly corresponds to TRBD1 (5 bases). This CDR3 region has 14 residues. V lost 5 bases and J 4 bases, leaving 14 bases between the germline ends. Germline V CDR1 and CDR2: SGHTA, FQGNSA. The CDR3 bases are TGTGCCAGCAGCCCCCAGGGTTCGGGCACTGAAGCTTTCTTT. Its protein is CASSPQGSGTEAFF.

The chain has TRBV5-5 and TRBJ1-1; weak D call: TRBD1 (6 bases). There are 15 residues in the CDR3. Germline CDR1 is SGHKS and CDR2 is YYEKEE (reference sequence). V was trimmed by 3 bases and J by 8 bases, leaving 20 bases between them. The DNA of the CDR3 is TGTGCCAGCAGCTCCCTTTCAGGGGTTGCTGGGGAAGCTTTCTTT. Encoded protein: CASSSLSGVAGEAFF.

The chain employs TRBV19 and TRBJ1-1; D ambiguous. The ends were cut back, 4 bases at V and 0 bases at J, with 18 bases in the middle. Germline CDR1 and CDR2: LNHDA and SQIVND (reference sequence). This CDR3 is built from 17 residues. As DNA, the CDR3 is TGTGCCAGTAGTACTCCCCACCGCCACAACATGAACACTGAAGCTTTCTTT. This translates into CASSTPHRHNMNTEAFF.

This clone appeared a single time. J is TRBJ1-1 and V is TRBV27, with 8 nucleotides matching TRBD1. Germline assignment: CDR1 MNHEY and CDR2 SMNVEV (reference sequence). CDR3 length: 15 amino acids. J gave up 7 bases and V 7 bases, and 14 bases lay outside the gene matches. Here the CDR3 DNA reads TGTGCCAGCAAATATATGGGGGGGACAGGACTTGAAGCTTTCTTT. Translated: CASKYMGGTGLEAFF.

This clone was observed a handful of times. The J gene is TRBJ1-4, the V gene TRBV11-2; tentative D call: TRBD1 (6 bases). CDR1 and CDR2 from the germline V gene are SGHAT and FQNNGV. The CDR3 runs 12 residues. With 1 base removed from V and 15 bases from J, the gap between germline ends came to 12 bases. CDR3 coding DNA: TGTGCCAGCAGCTTAGCGCAGGGGAGGGTGTTTTTT. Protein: CASSLAQGRVFF.

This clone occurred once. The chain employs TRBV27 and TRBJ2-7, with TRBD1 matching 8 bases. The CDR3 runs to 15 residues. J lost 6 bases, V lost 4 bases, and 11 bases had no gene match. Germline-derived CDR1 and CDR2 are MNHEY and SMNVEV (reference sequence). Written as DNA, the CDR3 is TGTGCCAGCAGTTCGGACAGGGACGATCATTCCGAGCAGTACTTC. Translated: CASSSDRDDHSEQYF.

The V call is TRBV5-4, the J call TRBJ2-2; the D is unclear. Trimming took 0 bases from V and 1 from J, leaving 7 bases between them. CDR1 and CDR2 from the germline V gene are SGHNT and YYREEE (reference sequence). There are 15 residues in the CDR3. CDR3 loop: CASSLGSENTGELFF. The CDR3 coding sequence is TGTGCCAGCAGCTTGGGGAGCGAGAACACCGGGGAGCTGTTTTTT. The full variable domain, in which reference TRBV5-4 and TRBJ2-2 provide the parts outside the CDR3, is ETGVTQSPTHLIKTRGQQVTLRCSSQSGHNTVSWYQQALGQGPQFIFQYYREEENGRGNFPPRFSGLQFPNYSSELNVNALELDDSALYLCASSLGSENTGELFFGEGSRLTVL.

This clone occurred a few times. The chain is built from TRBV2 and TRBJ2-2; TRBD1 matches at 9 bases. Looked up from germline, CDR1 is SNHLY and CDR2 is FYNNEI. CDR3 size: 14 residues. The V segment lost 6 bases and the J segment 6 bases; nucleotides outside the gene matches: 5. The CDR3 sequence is CASSRDRVSGELFF. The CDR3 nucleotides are TGTGCCAGCAGCCGGGACAGGGTATCCGGGGAGCTGTTTTTT.

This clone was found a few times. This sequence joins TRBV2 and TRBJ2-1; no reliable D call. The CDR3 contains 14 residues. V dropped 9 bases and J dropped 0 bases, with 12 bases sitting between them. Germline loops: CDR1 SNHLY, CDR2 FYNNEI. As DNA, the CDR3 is TGTGCCAGTGGAGAGAGGAGCTCCTACAATGAGCAGTTCTTC. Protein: CASGERSSYNEQFF.

The CDR3 is CASSYLAGQGTNEQFF. The CDR3 region has the DNA TGTGCCAGCAGTTACTTGGCAGGACAGGGAACCAATGAGCAGTTCTTC. The V call is TRBV6-5, the J call TRBJ2-1, with 8 bases aligning to TRBD1. V trimming: 1 base; J trimming: 6 bases; junction bases outside the gene matches: 8. The CDR3 consists of 16 residues. CDR1 is MNHEY, CDR2 SVGAGI, per germline.

CDR3 sequence reads: CASSPWTSGGLTDTQYF. In DNA, the CDR3 is TGTGCCAGTAGTCCTTGGACTAGCGGGGGGTTGACAGATACGCAGTATTTT. The chain uses TRBV19 and TRBJ2-3, with TRBD2 identical over 14 bases. V lost 5 bases, J lost 3 bases, and 7 bases stayed unmatched. This CDR3 spans 17 amino acids. Germline V CDR1 and CDR2: LNHDA, SQIVND (reference sequence).

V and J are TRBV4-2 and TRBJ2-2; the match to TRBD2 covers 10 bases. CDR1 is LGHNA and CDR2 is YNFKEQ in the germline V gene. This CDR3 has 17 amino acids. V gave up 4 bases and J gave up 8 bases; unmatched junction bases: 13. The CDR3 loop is CASSRTLLSGRSGELFF. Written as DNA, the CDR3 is TGTGCCAGCAGCCGAACTTTGCTTAGCGGGAGGTCTGGGGAGCTGTTTTTT.

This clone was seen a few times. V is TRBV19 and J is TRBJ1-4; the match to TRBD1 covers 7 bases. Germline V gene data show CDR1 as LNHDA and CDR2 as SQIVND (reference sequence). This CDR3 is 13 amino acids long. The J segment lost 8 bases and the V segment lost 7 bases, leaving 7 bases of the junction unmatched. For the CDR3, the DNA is TGTGCCAGTACCCAACAGGGGCGGGAAAAACTGTTTTTT. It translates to CASTQQGREKLFF.

CDR3 residues: CASSSNNRGRTEAFF. The CDR3 DNA sequence: TGTGCCAGCAGTTCTAACAACAGGGGTCGGACTGAAGCTTTCTTT. The gene calls are TRBV6-2 or TRBV6-3 and TRBJ1-1, with TRBD1 identical over 7 bases. The germline CDR1 and CDR2 sequences are MNHEY and SVGEGT. The CDR3 has 15 amino acids. J was trimmed by 5 bases and V by 4 bases; bases with no gene match: 10.

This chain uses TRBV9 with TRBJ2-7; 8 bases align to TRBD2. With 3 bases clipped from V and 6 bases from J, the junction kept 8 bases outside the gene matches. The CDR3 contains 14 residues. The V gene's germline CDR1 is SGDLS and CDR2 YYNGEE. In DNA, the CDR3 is TGTGCCAGCAGCGCCCAAACTAGCGGCAGCGAGCAGTACTTC. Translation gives CASSAQTSGSEQYF.